This T cell receptor (beta chain) comes out of a study of blood T cell repertoires in COVID-19. Repertoires were generated with immunoSEQ multiplex PCR, while TCRdb's copy carries only in-frame clones and drops some. Of roughly 250,000 clones listed, approximately 86% were seen once; the top ten hold around 3.3%. V lost 2 bases and J lost 0, with 21 bases in between. Germline CDR1 is SGHKS and CDR2 is YYEKEE (reference sequence). This CDR3 region has 19 residues. Which cohort a participant joined came from the clinical history participants gave. The chain has TRBV5-5 and TRBJ2-1; D uncertain. This sequence was found in a middle-aged woman with acute COVID-19. What was sequenced was PBMCs or T cells enriched from blood (not recorded which). The DNA for the CDR3 is TGTGCCAGCAGCTTAAATTGGCGGAATCCACCTAGCTCCTACAATGAGCAGTTCTTC. Amino acids: CASSLNWRNPPSSYNEQFF.